This T cell receptor (beta chain) was sequenced for a study of a mutant IDH1 vaccine in newly diagnosed glioma. On the study more broadly: Prior therapy was radiotherapy, temozolomide, or both; most received both. Findings of the study overall: Top-clonotype changes in peripheral T cells seemed unrelated to pseudoprogression.

Documented time point: week 47, end of study. Vaccination used 300 ug of mutant IDH1 20-mer peptide per dose, with topical imiquimod. Patients in the study were vaccinated eight times, receiving shots in weeks 1, 3, 5, 7, 11, 15, 19 and 23. Assay: immunoSEQ multiplex PCR; the TCRdb copy retains only in-frame clones and omits some. The data contain about 50,000 clones, around 84% of them singletons. This CDR3 has 14 residues. The V gene lost 0 bases and the J gene lost 0 bases, with 8 bases spanning the gap. Germline V gene data show CDR1 as GTSNPN and CDR2 as SVGIG (reference sequence). This clone showed up just a few times. Its antigen is not known.

Source: PBMCs, taken from a glioma patient whose treatment included an IDH1 peptide vaccine. The chain combines TRBV30 with TRBJ1-1, with D unresolved. This clonotype was obtained from a young woman with glioma. Some clones in this sample may be carry-over from other donors' samples. CDR3 DNA: TGTGCCTGGAGTGTAACAGTTTTGAACACTGAAGCTTTCTTT. Its translation: CAWSVTVLNTEAFF.